This T cell receptor (beta chain) came from a study of TIL therapy for anti-PD-1-resistant metastatic lung cancer. Study-level findings and limits: This highly selected cohort may not generalize to typical lung cancer patients.

As to time point: pre-treatment sample, taken before nivolumab and TIL therapy. Pleural nodules or supraclavicular lymph nodes made up most of the excised metastases sampled. V dropped 0 bases and J dropped 0 bases, with 21 bases sitting between them. Per germline, CDR1 SGHKS and CDR2 YYEKEE (reference sequence). This CDR3 is 19 amino acids long. This was the immunoSEQ v3 assay. Assay: immunoSEQ multiplex PCR; the TCRdb copy retains only in-frame clones and omits some. This table has approximately 87,000 clones, less than 70% appearing once. For this clone: Antigen specificity is unknown.

This material consisted of tumor tissue, taken at baseline. J is TRBJ1-2 and V is TRBV5-5, with no clear D. This TCR came from a person between 25 and 79 years old with non-small cell lung cancer. As DNA, the CDR3 is TGTGCCAGCAGCTTGGCGGTCGTGGGTTACCCCACGGCTAACTATGGCTACACCTTC. Protein: CASSLAVVGYPTANYGYTF.